The source of this T cell receptor (beta chain) is a study of shared T cell receptors in the human thymus. The CDR3 length is 16 residues. Germline V gene data show CDR1 as KGHSY and CDR2 as FQNENV. About this clone itself: One end of the junction varies from germline; a read error may be responsible. The sample has other DNA sequences that encode this CDR3 too.

TCRdb keeps only in-frame clones here, not all; method: immunoSEQ multiplex PCR. The sample has 600,000 to 900,000 clones; approximately 83% are singletons. These sequences were also reported in another study, on human thymus T cells. That investigation notes: Among the donors, all were healthy Finnish infants having corrective surgery for congenital heart defects. Corrective heart surgery yielded the resections from which the thymus tissue came. Unrelated individuals reportedly shared highly overlapping thymic TCR repertoires.

The V and J genes are TRBV16 and TRBJ1-6, with a possible D match to TRBD1 (5 bases). Sequencing was done on a sample of thymocytes. The receptor was derived from a girl less than two years old with a congenital heart defect. This chain's CDR3 is CASSQMFQGLNSPLHF. CDR3 nucleotide sequence: TGTGCCAGCAGCCAAATGTTCCAGGGCCTCAATTCCCCCCTCCACTTT. The full variable domain, completed using reference TRBV16 and TRBJ1-6, is GEEVAQTPKHLVRGEGQKAKLYCAPIKGHSYVFWYQQVLKNEFKFLISFQNENVFDETGMPKERFSAKCLPNSPCSLEIQATKLEDSAVYFCASSQMFQGLNSPLHFGNGTRLTVT.